This T cell receptor (beta chain) was profiled in a study of T cell clonality in common variable immunodeficiency. Control and CVID samples contributed equal amounts of genomic DNA. Sequencing used immunoSEQ multiplex PCR; TCRdb keeps in-frame clones, though not all of them. This set yields about 35,000 clones and no singletons; the top ten hold over 0.95%. This CDR3 comprises 14 residues. V was shortened by 3 bases and J by 9 bases, with 12 bases between the two germline ends. CDR1 SEHNR and CDR2 FQNEAQ come from the germline V gene (reference sequence). This clone was counted many times. Antigen unknown. The read terminates 3 residues ahead of where the CDR3 ends, so the germline J gene completes it. Study-level results: TCRbeta clonality was increased in CVID versus healthy controls. Compared with controls, CVID subjects had fewer shared TCRbeta clones.

Both groups were predominantly of Caucasian heritage. This chain uses TRBV7-9 with TRBJ1-6, with D possibly matching TRBD1 (5 bases). This sequence originates from a person aged 18 to 70 in good health. Sequences were obtained from peripheral blood mononuclear cells. The part of the CDR3 DNA that was read is TGTGCCAGCAGCTTCGGGGGGAAAGCTTCACCC. Translation gives CASSFGGKASP. The CDR3 in its entirety is CASSFGGKASPLHF.